Listed here are 28 T cell receptor beta chains from one sample, sequenced in a study of beta chain features in type 1 diabetes (dated by TCRdb to the late 2010s). Library generation was performed with the immunoSEQ multiplex PCR assay. All of the isolated RNA was reverse transcribed with the High Capacity cDNA Reverse Transcription Kit, so expressed TCRB transcripts were sequenced. Not all clones reach the TCRdb copy of this immuneACCESS table, which keeps in-frame sequences only. Checked studies attribute under half of the gap to unresolved V genes and leave the rest unexplained. The sample has about 410,000 clones on record, approximately 15% of them singletons. The ten largest clones take up roughly 0.033% of the sample. The sequenced sample consisted of naive CD4+ T cells from blood. The cell subset or site label, read with the paper, signifies: true naive CD4+ T cells. These receptors were taken from a man aged 25-40 years in good health.

The V and J genes are TRBV29-1 and TRBJ2-1, with a possible D match to TRBD2 (6 bases). There are 14 residues in the CDR3. CDR1 is SQVTM, CDR2 ANQGSEA, per germline. The V end was cut by 6 bases, the J end by 7 bases, with 19 bases between. CDR3 coding DNA: TGCAGCGTGCACGCGGGGAGAAGGTGGAATGAGCAGTTCTTC. It encodes CSVHAGRRWNEQFF.

This clone showed up just a few times. V gene TRBV5-6 combines with J gene TRBJ1-3; D uncertain. The CDR3 extends over 15 amino acids. Trimming left V 0 bases short and J 0 bases short, with 7 bases between. The germline V gene has CDR1 SGHDT and CDR2 YYEEEE. In DNA, the CDR3 is TGTGCCAGCAGCTTGGGACGGACCTCTGGAAACACCATATATTTT. Translated: CASSLGRTSGNTIYF.

This clone was seen more than once but under ten times. This sequence joins TRBV10-2 and TRBJ2-1; D is uncertain. V was clipped by 6 bases and J by 5 bases, with 5 bases between them. This CDR3 is 11 amino acids long. From germline, CDR1 is WSHSY and CDR2 SAAADI. The CDR3 spells CASSTNNEQFF. CDR3 DNA: TGCGCCAGCAGCACAAACAATGAGCAGTTCTTC.

This clone was counted a few times. This chain joins TRBV4-1 and TRBJ1-2; D is uncertain. V lost 1 base, J lost 7 bases, and 4 bases lay in between. The CDR3 totals 11 residues. Germline V gene lookup returns CDR1 MGHRA and CDR2 YSYEKL. CDR3 in DNA: TGCGCCAGCAGCCAAGTCGGTGGCTACACCTTC. This sequence encodes CASSQVGGYTF.

The chain recombines TRBV18 with TRBJ2-5; TRBD1 matches at 7 bases. The CDR3 totals 14 residues. CDR1 is KGHSH and CDR2 is LQKENI in the germline V gene. V dropped 3 bases and J dropped 3; count of bases not matched to a gene: 4. The CDR3 DNA follows: TGTGCCAGCTCACCGAGACAGGGTAAAGAGACCCAGTACTTC. Protein product: CASSPRQGKETQYF.

This clone was seen more than once but under ten times. The chain is built from TRBV5-6 and TRBJ2-3, with 7 bases identical to TRBD2. Germline V gene data show CDR1 as SGHDT and CDR2 as YYEEEE. The V segment lost 1 base and the J segment 1 base; nucleotides outside the gene matches: 6. This CDR3 region has 16 residues. DNA of the CDR3: TGTGCCAGCAGCTTGTTCCTCAGCGGGGGCACAGATACGCAGTATTTT. Residues: CASSLFLSGGTDTQYF.

This clone was observed a handful of times. The CDR3 DNA reads TGTGCCTGGAGTGTACAGGGCTCGGGCTACACCTTC. Translating gives CAWSVQGSGYTF. The genes are TRBV30 and TRBJ1-2, with D maybe TRBD1 (6 bases). Germline V gene sequence: CDR1 GTSNPN, CDR2 SVGIG (reference sequence). CDR3 size: 12 residues. V lost 0 bases and J lost 8, with 10 bases in between. Full variable domain (remainder filled in from reference TRBV30 and TRBJ1-2): SQTIHQWPATLVQPVGSPLSLECTVEGTSNPNLYWYRQAAGRGLQLLFYSVGIGQISSEVPQNLSASRPQDRQFILSSKKLLLSDSGFYLCAWSVQGSGYTFGSGTRLTVV.

The sample holds a few counts of this clone. The V call is TRBV9, the J call TRBJ1-1; no firm D call. Germline V gene data show CDR1 as SGDLS and CDR2 as YYNGEE. This CDR3 has 13 amino acids. The V gene lost 0 bases and the J gene lost 4 bases, with 7 bases spanning the gap. The CDR3 loop is CASSVEVSTEAFF. The CDR3, as DNA: TGTGCCAGCAGCGTAGAGGTGAGCACTGAAGCTTTCTTT.

The genes are TRBV4-3 and TRBJ2-3; D unresolved. The V gene's germline CDR1 is LGHNA and CDR2 YSLEER. V lost 0 bases, J lost 6 bases, and 7 bases lay in between. This CDR3 comprises 13 residues. CDR3 in DNA: TGCGCCAGCAGCCAAGATCTTGGGGATACGCAGTATTTT. This codes for CASSQDLGDTQYF.

The V gene is TRBV23-1, the J gene TRBJ2-1; weak D call: TRBD2 (6 bases). TRBV23-1 is designated an ORF whose function remains uncertain. The length of the CDR3 is 16 residues. The ends were cut back, 3 bases at V and 0 bases at J, with 12 bases in the middle. CDR3 region: CASSHGTLSSYNEQFF. The CDR3, as DNA: TGCGCCAGCAGTCATGGGACTCTGAGCTCCTACAATGAGCAGTTCTTC.

This clone was seen only a few times. The chain joins TRBV4-3 to TRBJ1-1, with D unresolved. Germline V gene sequence: CDR1 LGHNA, CDR2 YSLEER. With 4 bases removed from V and 5 bases from J, the gap between germline ends came to 14 bases. This CDR3 has 14 residues. The CDR3 coding sequence is TGCGCCAGCAGCCGTCAGCCGTCGAGAACTGAAGCTTTCTTT. Protein: CASSRQPSRTEAFF.

This clone has only a few counts. V is TRBV29-1 and J is TRBJ1-1; D ambiguous. Trimming pared 5 bases from V and 0 bases from J, leaving 10 bases between. The CDR3 consists of 13 residues. The germline V gene encodes CDR1 SQVTM and CDR2 ANQGSEA. The CDR3 is CSVKAVLNTEAFF. CDR3 coding DNA: TGCAGCGTTAAAGCAGTTTTGAACACTGAAGCTTTCTTT.

This chain uses TRBV5-4 with TRBJ2-7, with D unclear. V shed 4 bases and J shed 0 bases, with 11 bases lying between them. Germline CDR1 is SGHNT and CDR2 is YYREEE (reference sequence). This CDR3 is built from 14 residues. CDR3 amino acids: CASSQTGISYEQYF. Written as DNA, the CDR3 is TGTGCCAGCAGCCAGACCGGAATCTCCTACGAGCAGTACTTC.

This clone was observed a few times. V and J are TRBV6-6 and TRBJ2-7; 9 bases agree with TRBD2. Germline V CDR1 and CDR2: MNHNY, SVGAGI (reference sequence). The junction had 2 bases not matched to a gene; V was cut back by 0 bases and J by 5 bases. The CDR3 loop spans 14 amino acids. The CDR3 bases are TGTGCCAGCAGTTACTCGTCTAGCGGGGACGAGCAGTACTTC. Translated, it gives CASSYSSSGDEQYF.

The rearrangement links TRBV7-2 to TRBJ2-3; D remains ambiguous. This CDR3 spans 9 amino acids. Germline V CDR1 and CDR2: SGHTA, FQGNSA. With 11 bases removed from V and 15 bases from J, the gap between germline ends came to 15 bases. The CDR3 protein is CASGARLYF. CDR3 nucleotides: TGTGCCTCCGGAGCTAGGCTTTATTTT.

This clone was observed a handful of times. The J gene is TRBJ2-7, the V gene TRBV6-6; 8 bases are a match to TRBD1. The CDR3 totals 15 residues. V lost 6 bases and J lost 4; bases outside the gene matches: 11. The germline V gene has CDR1 MNHNY and CDR2 SVGAGI (reference sequence). CDR3 DNA: TGTGCCAGCAGGTTAACGACAGGGGAACTATACGAGCAGTACGTC. This sequence encodes CASRLTTGELYEQYV.

Remarks on this clone: Other DNA sequences in the sample encode the same CDR3. This chain uses TRBV9 with TRBJ1-1; D is unresolved. Germline V gene data show CDR1 as SGDLS and CDR2 as YYNGEE. Trimming stripped 0 bases from V and 4 bases from J, with 7 bases between. This CDR3 spans 13 amino acids. The CDR3 DNA is TGTGCCAGCAGCGTAGGGCTGACCACTGAAGCTTTCTTT. Amino acid sequence: CASSVGLTTEAFF.

The rearrangement uses TRBV29-1 and TRBJ2-1; tentative D call: TRBD1 (5 bases). Germline V gene lookup returns CDR1 SQVTM and CDR2 ANQGSEA. The length of the CDR3 is 16 residues. V dropped 3 bases and J dropped 1 base, with 16 bases sitting between them. The CDR3 loop is CSVETVSRRSYNEQFF. CDR3 coding DNA: TGCAGCGTTGAGACAGTCTCCCGCCGGTCCTACAATGAGCAGTTCTTC.

V usage is TRBV27 and J usage is TRBJ2-1, with D perhaps matching TRBD2 (6 bases). The CDR3 has 15 residues. The germline CDR1 and CDR2 sequences are MNHEY and SMNVEV (reference sequence). Trimming took 6 bases from V and 9 from J, leaving 21 bases between them. The CDR3: CASSPQPGGRREQFF. As DNA, the CDR3 is TGTGCCAGCAGCCCCCAACCCGGAGGGCGTCGTGAGCAGTTCTTC.

The table lists this clone with a few counts. The chain carries TRBV9 and TRBJ2-3; TRBD2 matches at 10 bases. The V gene end was trimmed by 4 bases and the J gene end by 1 base; junction bases not matched to a gene: 6. Germline V gives CDR1 SGDLS, CDR2 YYNGEE. The CDR3 sequence is 16 residues long. The CDR3 DNA follows: TGTGCCAGCAGCCCAACTAGCGGGGTTGGCACAGATACGCAGTATTTT. Translated: CASSPTSGVGTDTQYF.

In this sample, this clone turned up once. The rearrangement uses TRBV4-1 and TRBJ2-7; D is unresolved. V was pared by 0 bases and J by 6 bases, with 12 bases between. Germline V gene lookup returns CDR1 MGHRA and CDR2 YSYEKL. This CDR3 has 14 residues. The CDR3 spells CASSQDLRWSEQYF. The CDR3 nucleotides read TGCGCCAGCAGCCAAGATCTGAGGTGGTCCGAGCAGTACTTC.

This chain joins TRBV5-3 and TRBJ2-5; D not resolved. TRBV5-3 is an open reading frame whose function is uncertain. Trimming removed 3 bases at V and 2 bases at J, with 2 bases between. The CDR3 has 11 amino acids. The CDR3 DNA reads as TGTGCCAGAAGCTCACAAGAGACCCAGTACTTC. This sequence encodes CARSSQETQYF.

This clone was seen a handful of times. The CDR3 protein is CASSLEVGRESTDTQYF. CDR3 DNA sequence: TGTGCCAGCAGCTTAGAGGTCGGGAGGGAGAGCACAGATACGCAGTATTTT. The V and J genes are TRBV7-8 and TRBJ2-3; 8 bases match TRBD2. CDR1 and CDR2 (germline): SGHVS, FQNEAQ. The CDR3 totals 17 residues. With V trimmed by 1 base and J by 0 bases, 6 bases remained unmatched.

This clone was seen a few times. The rearrangement uses TRBV5-1 and TRBJ2-5; 11 bases fit TRBD2. V trimming: 2 bases; J trimming: 6 bases; junction bases outside the gene matches: 6. Looked up from germline, CDR1 is SGHRS and CDR2 is YFSETQ. The CDR3 contains 15 residues. The CDR3 reads CASSFASGRRKTQYF. The CDR3 DNA follows: TGCGCCAGCAGCTTTGCTAGCGGGAGGAGAAAGACCCAGTACTTC. Combining the CDR3 with reference TRBV5-1 and TRBJ2-5 gives the whole variable domain KAGVTQTPRYLIKTRGQQVTLSCSPISGHRSVSWYQQTPGQGLQFLFEYFSETQRNKGNFPGRFSGRQFSNSRSEMNVSTLELGDSALYLCASSFASGRRKTQYFGPGTRLLVL.

This rearrangement joins TRBV29-1 to TRBJ2-1, with 9 bases matching TRBD2. V lost 0 bases, J lost 4 bases, and 7 bases stayed unmatched. The CDR3 runs 16 residues. CDR1 is SQVTM, CDR2 ANQGSEA, per germline. The CDR3 is CSVEDVASGTYNEQFF. In DNA, the CDR3 is TGCAGCGTTGAAGATGTGGCTAGCGGGACTTACAATGAGCAGTTCTTC.

This clone was picked up a small number of times. This chain links TRBV29-1 with TRBJ2-2, with 7 nucleotides matching TRBD1. The CDR3 has 12 residues. CDR1 SQVTM and CDR2 ANQGSEA come from the germline V gene. V gave up 7 bases and J gave up 8 bases; unmatched junction bases: 7. This CDR3 is CSGGQAEGELFF. CDR3 sequence (DNA): TGCAGCGGCGGACAGGCGGAAGGGGAGCTGTTTTTT.

The chain couples TRBV9 to TRBJ1-4; D is undetermined. V was shortened by 2 bases and J by 13 bases, with 12 bases between the two germline ends. The CDR3 runs 12 residues. Germline CDR1 reads SGDLS; CDR2 reads YYNGEE. Here the CDR3 reads CASSVVGGLLFF. CDR3 in DNA: TGTGCCAGCAGCGTTGTGGGCGGATTACTGTTTTTT. Drawing the rest from reference TRBV9 and TRBJ1-4, the complete variable domain is DSGVTQTPKHLITATGQRVTLRCSPRSGDLSVYWYQQSLDQGLQFLIQYYNGEERAKGNILERFSAQQFPDLHSELNLSSLELGDSALYFCASSVVGGLLFFGSGTQLSVL.

This clone was counted between two and nine times. The chain has TRBV9 and TRBJ1-4, with D possibly TRBD1 on 5 matching bases. V was clipped by 0 bases and J by 7 bases, with 10 bases between them. The CDR3 is 14 amino acids. The germline V gene encodes CDR1 SGDLS and CDR2 YYNGEE. The CDR3 region has the DNA TGTGCCAGCAGCGTAGACAGGACGGGTGAAAAACTGTTTTTT. Protein sequence: CASSVDRTGEKLFF.